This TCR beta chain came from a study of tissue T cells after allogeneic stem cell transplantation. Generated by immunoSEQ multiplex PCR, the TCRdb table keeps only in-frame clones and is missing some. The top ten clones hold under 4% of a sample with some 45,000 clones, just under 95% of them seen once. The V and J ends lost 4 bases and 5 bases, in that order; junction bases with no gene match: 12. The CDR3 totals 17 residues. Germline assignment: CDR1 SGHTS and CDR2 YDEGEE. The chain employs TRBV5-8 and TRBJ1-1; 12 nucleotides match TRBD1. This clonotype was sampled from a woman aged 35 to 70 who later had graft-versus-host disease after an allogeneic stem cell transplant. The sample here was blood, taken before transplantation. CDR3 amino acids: CASSHYQGQGARTEAFF. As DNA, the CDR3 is TGTGCCAGCAGCCACTATCAGGGACAGGGGGCTCGGACTGAAGCTTTCTTT.